This T cell receptor beta chain is drawn from a study of T cells in Graves' hyperthyroidism and ophthalmopathy. Findings of the study overall: Blood shared most expanded thyroid clonotypes above 0.001.

This clonotype was observed at least ten times. Antigen unknown. Thyroid ultrasound, orbital computed tomography, clinical symptoms, and serum thyroxine and TRAb underpinned diagnoses. Blood was drawn at first hyperthyroidism diagnosis, before any ophthalmopathy symptoms. RNA transcripts yielded amplified TCR beta CDR3 regions. The primer set for the first-round RT-PCR of the TCR CDR3 was HTBI. TCRdb reprocessed the multiplex PCR reads via MiXCR and lists one record per CDR3 protein. The sample yields hundreds of thousands of distinct CDR3 sequences, around a sixth seen once. Germline CDR1 is SNHLY and CDR2 is FYNNEI. CDR3 length: 13 amino acids.

The rearrangement uses TRBV2 and TRBJ2-3; D perhaps matches TRBD2 (7 bases). The sequenced sample consisted of blood. The clonotype comes from a woman aged 18-35 years with Graves' hyperthyroidism that later progressed to Graves' ophthalmopathy. CDR3 coding DNA: TGTGCGGGGGGGGCGGACAACACAGATACGCAGTATTTT. Protein product: CAGGADNTDTQYF. Based on the CDR3 plus reference TRBV2 and TRBJ2-3, the full variable domain is EPEVTQTPSHQVTQMGQEVILRCVPISNHLYFYWYRQILGQKVEFLVSFYNNEISEKSEIFDDQFSVERPDGSNFTLKIRSTKLEDSAMYFCAGGADNTDTQYFGPGTRLTVL.